The rows below give T cell receptor beta chains drawn from one sample of a study of control samples from healthy donors and cancer patients. TCRdb's table, derived via immunoSEQ multiplex PCR, lists solely in-frame clones and lacks some. This sample has under 110,000 clones, with roughly 90% found just once. The material sequenced was blood. The receptors were gathered from a man aged 25 to 40 in good health. CDR3s include the opening cysteine and the closing phenylalanine or tryptophan. D genes are given only for firm matches. A clone size is listed for some rows: how often the clone was seen (once, few, many), or a class if it is expanded.

CDR3: CASSLAIFSGNTIYF
DNA: TGTGCCAGCAGCCTCGCCATTTTCTCTGGAAACACCATATATTTT
J: TRBJ1-3
length: 15
V: TRBV7-2
D: .
size: .

CDR3: CASTSSSHNEQFF
DNA: TGTGCCAGCACGAGCTCAAGTCACAATGAGCAGTTCTTC
J: TRBJ2-1
length: 13
V: TRBV12-3/TRBV12-4
D: .
size: .

CDR3: CVRSLVLRLAEGYEQYF
DNA: TGTGTCAGAAGCTTAGTTTTGCGTCTAGCGGAGGGCTACGAGCAGTACTTC
J: TRBJ2-7
length: 17
V: TRBV7-5
D: .
size: .

CDR3: CASSPGTATNTGELFF
DNA: TGTGCCAGCAGCCCCGGGACAGCCACGAACACCGGGGAGCTGTTTTTT
J: TRBJ2-2
length: 16
V: TRBV11-3
D: TRBD1
size: .

CDR3: CASSVVGGVRTDTQYF
DNA: TGTGCCAGCAGCGTAGTGGGCGGAGTTCGAACAGATACGCAGTATTTT
J: TRBJ2-3
length: 16
V: TRBV9
D: .
size: once

CDR3: CSVVGGGGTEAFF
DNA: TGCAGCGTTGTGGGGGGAGGGGGCACTGAAGCTTTCTTT
J: TRBJ1-1
length: 13
V: TRBV29-1
D: .
size: .

CDR3: CASSIRLMSSYNSPLHF
DNA: TGTGCCAGTAGTATTCGCCTTATGAGCTCCTATAATTCACCCCTCCACTTT
J: TRBJ1-6
length: 17
V: TRBV19
D: .
size: .

CDR3: CSARDRVTQYF
DNA: TGCAGTGCTAGAGATCGGGTGACCCAGTACTTC
J: TRBJ2-5
length: 11
V: TRBV20-1
D: .
size: few

CDR3: CASSRTQETAYEQYF
DNA: TGCGCCAGCAGCCGAACTCAGGAGACAGCCTACGAGCAGTACTTC
J: TRBJ2-7
length: 15
V: TRBV4-3
D: .
size: once

CDR3: CASSKDLNEQYF
DNA: TGCGCCAGCAGCAAGGACTTAAACGAGCAGTACTTC
J: TRBJ2-7
length: 12
V: TRBV5-1
D: .
size: .

CDR3: CASSFTGTGGKAFF
DNA: TGTGCCAGCAGCTTCACCGGGACAGGGGGCAAAGCTTTCTTT
J: TRBJ1-1
length: 14
V: TRBV11-1
D: TRBD1
size: .

CDR3: CASSSGLAGGYGTDTQYF
DNA: TGTGCCAGCAGCTCCGGACTAGCGGGGGGGTATGGCACAGATACGCAGTATTTT
J: TRBJ2-3
length: 18
V: TRBV5-4
D: TRBD2
size: .

CDR3: CASSEALARPTYEQYF
DNA: TGTGCCAGCAGTGAAGCGCTGGCCAGGCCGACCTACGAGCAGTACTTC
J: TRBJ2-7
length: 16
V: TRBV6-1
D: .
size: once

CDR3: CASSLARSGANVLTF
DNA: TGTGCCAGCAGTCTAGCCCGCTCTGGGGCCAACGTCCTGACTTTC
J: TRBJ2-6
length: 15
V: TRBV28
D: .
size: .

CDR3: CASSGSPHRESGYTF
DNA: TGTGCCAGCAGCGGCTCACCCCACAGGGAGTCTGGCTACACCTTC
J: TRBJ1-2
length: 15
V: TRBV13
D: .
size: .

CDR3: CASSKQGVGYTF
DNA: TGTGCCAGCAGTAAACAGGGGGTTGGCTACACCTTC
J: TRBJ1-2
length: 12
V: TRBV6-5
D: TRBD1
size: .

CDR3: CASSRQSYGYTF
DNA: TGTGCCAGCAGCCGACAGTCCTATGGCTACACCTTC
J: TRBJ1-2
length: 12
V: TRBV11-2
D: .
size: .

CDR3: CASSRTGANEQFF
DNA: TGTGCCAGCAGTCGGACAGGGGCCAATGAGCAGTTCTTC
J: TRBJ2-1
length: 13
V: TRBV6-5
D: TRBD1
size: .

CDR3: CASSGGYEQYF
DNA: TGTGCCAGCAGCGGGGGTTACGAGCAGTACTTC
J: TRBJ2-7
length: 11
V: TRBV25-1
D: .
size: .

CDR3: CASSAQNRDNEQFF
DNA: TGTGCCAGTAGCGCCCAAAACAGGGACAATGAGCAGTTCTTC
J: TRBJ2-1
length: 14
V: TRBV7-7
D: .
size: .

CDR3: CASSLPWTGPSGANVLTF
DNA: TGTGCCAGCAGCCTCCCCTGGACAGGGCCCTCTGGGGCCAACGTCCTGACTTTC
J: TRBJ2-6
length: 18
V: TRBV7-9
D: TRBD1
size: .

CDR3: CASSQTDTGELFF
DNA: TGCGCCAGCAGCCAAACAGACACCGGGGAGCTGTTTTTT
J: TRBJ2-2
length: 13
V: TRBV4-3
D: .
size: .

CDR3: CAWRERARETQYF
DNA: TGTGCCTGGAGGGAAAGGGCCCGGGAGACCCAGTACTTC
J: TRBJ2-5
length: 13
V: TRBV30
D: .
size: .

CDR3: CASSLSGVPAKGTQYF
DNA: TGTGCCAGCAGTTTATCGGGTGTCCCAGCGAAGGGGACCCAGTACTTC
J: TRBJ2-5
length: 16
V: TRBV27
D: .
size: .

CDR3: CASSIGTLNYGYTF
DNA: TGTGCCAGCAGCATAGGGACACTCAACTATGGCTACACCTTC
J: TRBJ1-2
length: 14
V: TRBV5-4
D: .
size: .

CDR3: CASLLAGGTTDTQYF
DNA: TGCGCCAGTCTGCTAGCGGGGGGCACCACAGATACGCAGTATTTT
J: TRBJ2-3
length: 15
V: TRBV5-1
D: TRBD2
size: .

CDR3: CASSPRQGWDGYTF
DNA: TGTGCCAGCAGCCCCCGACAGGGATGGGATGGCTACACCTTC
J: TRBJ1-2
length: 14
V: TRBV11-2
D: TRBD1
size: .

CDR3: CASRRTGGATDTQYF
DNA: TGTGCCAGCAGGAGGACAGGGGGCGCGACAGATACGCAGTATTTT
J: TRBJ2-3
length: 15
V: TRBV2
D: TRBD1
size: .

CDR3: CASSLAFVGQVNYGYTF
DNA: TGTGCCAGCAGTTTAGCGTTTGTCGGGCAGGTTAACTATGGCTACACCTTC
J: TRBJ1-2
length: 17
V: TRBV28
D: .
size: .

CDR3: CASSYGTSGYEQYF
DNA: TGTGCCAGCAGTTATGGGACTAGCGGGTACGAGCAGTACTTC
J: TRBJ2-7
length: 14
V: TRBV7-2
D: TRBD2
size: .

CDR3: CASSEPSGSFIGAKNIQYF
DNA: TGTGCCAGCAGCGAACCTAGCGGGAGCTTCATCGGAGCCAAAAACATTCAGTACTTC
J: TRBJ2-4
length: 19
V: TRBV7-9
D: TRBD2
size: .

CDR3: CASSEGARVDTQYF
DNA: TGTGCCAGTTCAGAGGGGGCGCGTGTGGATACGCAGTATTTT
J: TRBJ2-3
length: 14
V: TRBV19
D: TRBD1
size: once

CDR3: CASSLMHGSGVEQFF
DNA: TGTGCCAGCAGCTTAATGCACGGGTCCGGAGTTGAGCAGTTCTTC
J: TRBJ2-1
length: 15
V: TRBV7-3
D: .
size: .

CDR3: CASSRGQGGTGELFF
DNA: TGTGCCAGCAGCCGTGGTCAGGGAGGAACCGGGGAGCTGTTTTTT
J: TRBJ2-2
length: 15
V: TRBV7-3
D: .
size: few

CDR3: CASSLRGTEAFF
DNA: TGTGCCAGCAGTTTAAGGGGCACTGAAGCTTTCTTT
J: TRBJ1-1
length: 12
V: TRBV12-3/TRBV12-4
D: .
size: .

CDR3: CASSGRHSGENTGELFF
DNA: TGTGCCAGCAGCGGTCGACACAGCGGAGAGAACACCGGGGAGCTGTTTTTT
J: TRBJ2-2
length: 17
V: TRBV7-6
D: .
size: .

CDR3: CASSPGGYNEQYF
DNA: TGTGCCAGCTCACCGGGGGGGTATAACGAGCAGTACTTC
J: TRBJ2-7
length: 13
V: TRBV18
D: TRBD2
size: .